This T cell receptor (beta chain) is from a study of cytomegalovirus exposure and HLA in healthy donors. Study context: The early release's HLA-typed donors yielded about 85 million unique TCRs. Within the Caucasian-associated ancestry cluster were around 81% of the 398 genotyped donors. Whole-study findings and limits: There were some V segments, including TRBV6-2 and TRBV6-3, excluded as indistinguishable.

Vbeta (60) and Jbeta (13) primers were used in the PCR. Original analysis: In a later analysis, roughly 10 million of some 80 million unique beta chains occurred in at least two donors. Here immunoSEQ multiplex PCR was the method, and the copy in TCRdb shows in-frame clones only, minus some. The DNA was the basis for D and trimming; V, J and clone size are from that table. The sample shows 90,000 to 150,000 clones, just under 75% of them seen only once. CDR1 and CDR2 from the germline V gene are SGHDN and FVKESK. The CDR3 loop spans 19 amino acids. With V trimmed by 1 base and J by 2 bases, 15 bases remained unmatched. A remark on this clone: The antigen remains undetermined.

Sequenced material: PBMCs. The rearrangement links TRBV14 to TRBJ2-3; 7 bases fit TRBD1. The TCR originated in a human donor in good health. The CDR3 protein is CASSQVWDRQLEITDTQYF. CDR3 in DNA: TGTGCCAGCAGCCAAGTTTGGGACAGACAACTCGAAATCACAGATACGCAGTATTTT.